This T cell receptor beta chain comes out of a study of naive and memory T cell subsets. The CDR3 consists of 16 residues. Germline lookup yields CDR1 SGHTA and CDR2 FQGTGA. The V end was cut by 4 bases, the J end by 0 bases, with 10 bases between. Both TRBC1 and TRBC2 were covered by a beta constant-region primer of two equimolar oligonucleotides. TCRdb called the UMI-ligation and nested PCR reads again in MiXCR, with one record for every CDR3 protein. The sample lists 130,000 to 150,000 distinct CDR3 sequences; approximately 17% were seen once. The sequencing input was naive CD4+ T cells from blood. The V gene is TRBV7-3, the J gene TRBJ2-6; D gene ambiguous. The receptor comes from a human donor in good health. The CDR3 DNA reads TGTGCCAGCAGCTCGAGGACCCCCTCTGGGGCCAACGTCCTGACTTTC. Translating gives CASSSRTPSGANVLTF.